This TCR beta chain was captured by sequencing in a study of shared clonotypes between healthy human individuals. Naive-designated CD8 cells lacked CD45RO, were positively enriched for CCR7, and omitted terminally differentiated effector memory CD45RA+ cells. CDR1 and CDR2 (germline): SGDLS, YYNGEE. V shed 4 bases, J shed 5 bases, and the junction held 7 bases outside the gene matches. The CDR3 totals 15 residues. For every subset, genomic DNA was evenly distributed across several immunoSEQ plates. Sorted-subset replicate PCRs used approximately 180 ng of genomic DNA. This amount corresponded to 33,000 or so T cell genomes. Method: immunoSEQ multiplex PCR; TCRdb's copy keeps in-frame clones and lacks some. Of around 2,000,000 clones in the sample, approximately 94% were seen once.

The source is a man between 18 and 29 years old in good health. The chain is built from TRBV9 and TRBJ2-5, with 11 nucleotides matching TRBD2. The specimen sequenced was naive CD8+ T cells sorted from blood. CDR3 nucleotides: TGTGCCAGCAGCTCCCGACTAGCGGGGTTGGAGACCCAGTACTTC. It specifies CASSSRLAGLETQYF.